The next 17 T cell receptor beta chains were all read from a single sample in a study of neurological immune-mediated disorders. TCRdb reanalysed the 5' RACE reads using MiXCR and keeps one entry per CDR3 protein. This table has 84,000 or so distinct CDR3 sequences, roughly 4.3% appearing once. The sample's time point: longitudinal time-point 3. Sequenced input: PBMCs. These receptors were obtained from a woman aged 60-70 years with multiple sclerosis.

About this clonotype itself: This clone may be a read error of a much larger clone one base away. This sequence joins TRBV20-1 and TRBJ1-4; 7 bases align to TRBD1. Germline CDR1 DFQATT, CDR2 SNEGSKA (reference sequence). This CDR3 spans 13 amino acids. J was trimmed by 4 bases and V by 6 bases; bases with no gene match: 5. For the CDR3, the DNA is TGCAGTGCCTACCGGGACAGTAATGAAAAACTGTTTTTT. Translating gives CSAYRDSNEKLFF.

This clonotype has a count of ten or more. V gene TRBV7-7 combines with J gene TRBJ2-3; D call uncertain. Per germline, CDR1 SSHAT and CDR2 FNYEAQ (reference sequence). V lost 2 bases and J lost 3, with 15 bases in between. This CDR3 comprises 16 residues. CDR3: CASSLIYSRATDTQYF. Here the CDR3 DNA reads TGTGCCAGCAGCTTAATCTACAGCCGGGCGACAGATACGCAGTATTTT.

This clonotype appeared many times. The V call is TRBV7-6, the J call TRBJ1-1; 7 positions agree with TRBD1. CDR1 and CDR2 (germline): SGHVS, FNYEAQ. V lost 1 base, J lost 0 bases, and 8 bases stayed unmatched. The CDR3 sequence is 17 residues long. CDR3 sequence: CASSLGATGRLNTEAFF. The CDR3, as DNA: TGTGCCAGCAGCTTAGGTGCGACAGGGAGATTGAACACTGAAGCTTTCTTT.

This clonotype has ten or more counts. This chain connects TRBV5-1 to TRBJ1-1; 12 nucleotides agree with TRBD1. The germline CDR1 and CDR2 sequences are SGHRS and YFSETQ. The CDR3 sequence is 15 residues long. Trimming took 0 bases from V and 5 from J; bases not matched to a gene: 2. The CDR3 spells CASSLGDRGHTEAFF. The CDR3 bases are TGCGCCAGCAGCTTGGGGGACAGGGGGCATACTGAAGCTTTCTTT.

Ten or more counts support this clonotype. The V call is TRBV7-9, the J call TRBJ2-1; 10 bases match TRBD1. The trim removed 1 base at V and 6 bases at J, leaving 3 bases unmatched. The V gene's germline CDR1 is SEHNR and CDR2 FQNEAQ (reference sequence). The CDR3 spans 15 residues. The CDR3 loop is CASSLVTGGVNEQFF. The DNA of the CDR3 is TGTGCCAGCAGCTTAGTGACAGGGGGCGTCAATGAGCAGTTCTTC.

The sample holds many counts of this clonotype. The V gene is TRBV7-2, the J gene TRBJ1-1; 8 bases agree with TRBD1. Trimming removed 5 bases from V and 4 bases from J; junction bases left unmatched: 6. This CDR3 has 14 residues. Germline V gene lookup returns CDR1 SGHTA and CDR2 FQGNSA. CDR3 bases: TGTGCCAGCAGCAATGGACAGGGTGGCACTGAAGCTTTCTTT. This translates into CASSNGQGGTEAFF.

Ten or more counts support this clonotype. V gene TRBV7-9 combines with J gene TRBJ2-2; maybe TRBD2 (5 bases). CDR1 is SEHNR and CDR2 is FQNEAQ in the germline V gene (reference sequence). With 1 base removed from V and 4 bases from J, the gap between germline ends came to 13 bases. The CDR3 contains 16 residues. CDR3 nucleotide sequence: TGTGCCAGCAGCTTAGTTGGAGGCTGGGGCACCGGGGAGCTGTTTTTT. Amino acids: CASSLVGGWGTGELFF.

As concerns this clonotype: This may stem from a read error, because a much larger clone lies one nucleotide away. CDR3 residues: CASKGGEPYNERFF. The CDR3 DNA reads as TGTGCCAGCAAGGGGGGGGAGCCCTACAATGAGCGGTTCTTC. The rearrangement links TRBV27 to TRBJ2-1; TRBD2 might be the D (7 bases). This CDR3 is 14 amino acids long. The germline V gene has CDR1 MNHEY and CDR2 SMNVEV (reference sequence).

This rearrangement joins TRBV18 to TRBJ2-1; D uncertain. The CDR3 totals 13 residues. V was trimmed by 0 bases and J by 13 bases, leaving 13 bases between them. Germline CDR1 reads KGHSH; CDR2 reads LQKENI. CDR3 coding DNA: TGTGCCAGCTCACCACCGTCTAGTCAAGACCAGTTCTTC. Translated: CASSPPSSQDQFF.

This clonotype was counted many times. The V and J genes are TRBV6-6 and TRBJ2-1, with D perhaps matching TRBD2 (7 bases). V was trimmed by 7 bases and J by 2 bases, leaving 18 bases between them. The CDR3 totals 16 residues. The germline V gene has CDR1 MNHNY and CDR2 SVGAGI (reference sequence). The CDR3 sequence is CASTPRGASPYNEQFF. CDR3 coding DNA: TGTGCCAGCACCCCCCGGGGGGCTAGTCCCTACAATGAGCAGTTCTTC.

This clonotype was seen at least ten times. Here the CDR3 DNA reads TGCAGCGTTGCGGGGGGAAGGTCTAACTATGGCTACACCTTC. This sequence encodes CSVAGGRSNYGYTF. The V and J genes are TRBV29-1 and TRBJ1-2; TRBD1 is a possible D gene (5 bases). Per the germline V gene, CDR1 is SQVTM and CDR2 is ANQGSEA. The V end was cut by 4 bases, the J end by 0 bases, with 12 bases between. This CDR3 is built from 14 residues. The complete variable domain, with remaining parts taken from reference TRBV29-1 and TRBJ1-2, reads SAVISQKPSRDICQRGTSLTIQCQVDSQVTMMFWYRQQPGQSLTLIATANQGSEATYESGFVIDKFPISRPNLTFSTLTVSNMSPEDSSIYLCSVAGGRSNYGYTFGSGTRLTVV.

In its sample, this clonotype was seen many times. The chain carries TRBV20-1 and TRBJ1-1, with D hard to call. Germline CDR1 reads DFQATT; CDR2 reads SNEGSKA (reference sequence). Trimming left V 0 bases short and J 5 bases short, with 4 bases between. The CDR3 has 11 residues. The CDR3 sequence: CSARDRTEAFF. The CDR3 bases are TGCAGTGCTAGAGACAGGACTGAAGCTTTCTTT.

This clonotype came up many times. The chain joins TRBV25-1 to TRBJ2-7; 8 bases map to TRBD2. The germline V gene has CDR1 MGHDK and CDR2 SYGVNS. Germline trimming cut 5 bases from V and 3 bases from J; bases unmatched to any gene: 6. The CDR3 extends over 14 amino acids. The CDR3 DNA reads as TGTGCCAGCAGTTCGGGGGGGACCGACTACGAGCAGTACTTC. This encodes CASSSGGTDYEQYF.

This clonotype was seen many times. CDR3 coding DNA: TGTGCCAGCAGCCGTACAGGGTCGGTTCGAACTAATGAAAAACTGTTTTTT. It codes for CASSRTGSVRTNEKLFF. The chain recombines TRBV7-2 with TRBJ1-4, with TRBD1 as a possible D gene (6 bases). Germline V gives CDR1 SGHTA, CDR2 FQGNSA. The V and J ends lost 5 bases and 1 base respectively, with 17 bases between them. The CDR3 totals 17 residues.

This clonotype has more than one count but fewer than ten. The gene calls are TRBV5-1 and TRBJ2-3; D remains ambiguous. V lost 0 bases to trimming and J lost 0 bases, with 11 bases between them. This CDR3 region has 16 residues. The V gene's germline CDR1 is SGHRS and CDR2 YFSETQ. In DNA form, the CDR3 reads TGCGCCAGCAGCTTGGCCTTGGCAGAGAGCACAGATACGCAGTATTTT. Its protein is CASSLALAESTDTQYF.

This clonotype was detected many times. V gene TRBV20-1 combines with J gene TRBJ2-1; 9 nucleotides line up with TRBD2. The CDR3 is 15 residues long. Germline CDR1 DFQATT, CDR2 SNEGSKA (reference sequence). V lost 3 bases and J lost 8; bases outside the gene matches: 11. The CDR3 is CSARIAGGPRDEQFF. The CDR3 DNA is TGCAGTGCTAGGATCGCGGGGGGGCCGAGGGATGAGCAGTTCTTC.

As to this clonotype: The limits of the CDR3 on the DNA are not certain, so only TCRdb's listed CDR3 is given. The chain recombines TRBV29-1 with TRBJ1-5; the D call of TRBD1 is as the table states it, not checked on the DNA. The CDR3 adds up to 15 amino acids, both ends counted. CDR1 is SQVTM and CDR2 is ANQGSEA in the germline V gene. The CDR3 sequence: CSVAEGAARNQPRHF.